The present T cell receptor (beta chain) was sequenced within a study of cytomegalovirus exposure and HLA in healthy donors. This CDR3 comprises 14 residues. Germline CDR1 is SGHRS and CDR2 is YFSETQ. The V gene lost 4 bases and the J gene lost 7 bases, with 12 bases spanning the gap. Primers included in the PCR were 60 Vbeta and 13 Jbeta primers. Produced via immunoSEQ multiplex PCR; TCRdb's table is partial and in-frame only. The sample includes 130,000 to 150,000 clones, around 75% of them seen just once. On this clone itself: What it binds is not known.

Study conclusions and caveats: Rarity held for most TCR sequences, but there were some public TCRs that occurred in many donors. Sequencing depth across donors, presence/absence analyses assumed, was roughly uniform. Earlier results showed most TCR beta V segments being productive about 87% or about 30% of the time.

This TCR was recovered from a man in his 60s in good health and CMV-seronegative. What was sequenced was PBMCs. The gene calls are TRBV5-1 and TRBJ1-6, with D possibly being TRBD1 (5 bases). The CDR3: CASSRRGDNSPLHF. As DNA, the CDR3 is TGCGCCAGCAGCCGCCGGGGGGACAATTCACCCCTCCACTTT.